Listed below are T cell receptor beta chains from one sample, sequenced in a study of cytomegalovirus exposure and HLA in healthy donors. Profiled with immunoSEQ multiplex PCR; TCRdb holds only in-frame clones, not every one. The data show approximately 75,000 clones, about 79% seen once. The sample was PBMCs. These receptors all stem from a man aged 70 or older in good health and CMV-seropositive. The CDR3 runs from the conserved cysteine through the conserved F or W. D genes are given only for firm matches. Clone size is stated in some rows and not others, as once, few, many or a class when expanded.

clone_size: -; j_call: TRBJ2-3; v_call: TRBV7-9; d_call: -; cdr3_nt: TGTGCCAGCAGCTTATATAACATCCCCACAGATACGCAGTATTTT; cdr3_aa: CASSLYNIPTDTQYF
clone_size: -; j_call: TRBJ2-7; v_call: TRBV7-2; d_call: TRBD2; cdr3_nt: TGTGCCAGCAGCTTGCCGGGACTAGCGCGGTACGAGCAGTACTTC; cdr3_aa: CASSLPGLARYEQYF
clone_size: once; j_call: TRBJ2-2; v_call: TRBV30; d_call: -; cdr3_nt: TGTGCCTGGAGTGTGCGGTACACCGGGGAGCTGTTTTTT; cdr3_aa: CAWSVRYTGELFF
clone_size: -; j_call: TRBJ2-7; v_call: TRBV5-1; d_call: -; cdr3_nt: TGCGCCAGCAGCTTTGGTGCGGGCCGGGCGGGGGAGCAGTACTTC; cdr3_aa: CASSFGAGRAGEQYF
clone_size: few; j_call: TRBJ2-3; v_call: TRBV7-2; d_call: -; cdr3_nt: TGTGCCAGCAGCCCAGGGGTACTAAGCACAGATACGCAGTATTTT; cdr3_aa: CASSPGVLSTDTQYF
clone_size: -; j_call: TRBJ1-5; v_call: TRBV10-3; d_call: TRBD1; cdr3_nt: TGTGCCATCAGTGAGTCTGGGACAGGGGAGCAGCCCCAGCATTTT; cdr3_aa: CAISESGTGEQPQHF
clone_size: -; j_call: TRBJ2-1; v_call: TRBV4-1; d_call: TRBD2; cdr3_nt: TGCGCCAGCAGCCTGCACCCGGGGGGTGGTGAGCAGTTCTTC; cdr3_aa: CASSLHPGGGEQFF
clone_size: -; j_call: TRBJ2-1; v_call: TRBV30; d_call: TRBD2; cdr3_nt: TGTGCCTGGAGTCGGACTAGCCCTATCTCCTACAATGAGCAGTTCTTC; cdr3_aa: CAWSRTSPISYNEQFF
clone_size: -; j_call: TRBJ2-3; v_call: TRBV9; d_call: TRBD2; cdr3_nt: TGTGCCAGCTCCCTCCCGGGACTAGCGGGATCAGATACGCAGTATTTT; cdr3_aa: CASSLPGLAGSDTQYF
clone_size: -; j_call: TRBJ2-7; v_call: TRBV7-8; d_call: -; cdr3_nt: TGTGCCAGCAGCCAATGGGAGGGGGGCGACGAGCAGTACTTC; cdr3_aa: CASSQWEGGDEQYF
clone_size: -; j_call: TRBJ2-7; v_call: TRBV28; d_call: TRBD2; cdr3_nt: TGTGCCAGCAGTCCCGGGACTAGCGCGTACGAGCAGTACTTC; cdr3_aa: CASSPGTSAYEQYF
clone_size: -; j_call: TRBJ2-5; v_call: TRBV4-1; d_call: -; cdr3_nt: TGCGCCAGCAGCCTACAGGGACAAGAGACCCAGTACTTC; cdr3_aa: CASSLQGQETQYF
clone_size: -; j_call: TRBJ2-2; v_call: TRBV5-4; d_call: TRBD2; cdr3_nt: TGTGCCAGCAGCTTGGGACTAGCGGGGGGGCCCGGCACCGGGGAGCTGTTTTTT; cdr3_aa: CASSLGLAGGPGTGELFF
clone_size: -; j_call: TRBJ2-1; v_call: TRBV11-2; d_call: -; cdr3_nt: TGTGCCAGCAGCTTAGCGCCCGAAATCAGGTATGAGCAGTTCTTC; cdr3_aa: CASSLAPEIRYEQFF
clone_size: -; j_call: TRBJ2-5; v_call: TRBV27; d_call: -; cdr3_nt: TGTGCCAGCACGATGGGACACGACAACTGTAACTTC; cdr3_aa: CASTMGHDNCNF
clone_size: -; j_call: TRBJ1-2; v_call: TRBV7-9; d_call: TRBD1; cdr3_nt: TGTGCCAGCTTCCTACAGGGGGATGGCTATGGCTACACCTTC; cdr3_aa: CASFLQGDGYGYTF
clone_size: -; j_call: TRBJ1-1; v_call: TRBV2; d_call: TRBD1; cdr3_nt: TGTGCCAGCACGGGACAGGGGGCTTCGGCTGAAGCTTTCTTT; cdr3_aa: CASTGQGASAEAFF
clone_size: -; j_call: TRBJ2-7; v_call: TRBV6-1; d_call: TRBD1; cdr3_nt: TGTGCCAGCAGTCAAGGGACAGGGGCTTACGAGCAGTACTTC; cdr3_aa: CASSQGTGAYEQYF
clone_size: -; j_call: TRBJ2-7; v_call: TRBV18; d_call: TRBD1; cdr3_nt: TGTGCCAGCTCACGAGGACAGGGGTACGAGCAGTACTTC; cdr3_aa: CASSRGQGYEQYF
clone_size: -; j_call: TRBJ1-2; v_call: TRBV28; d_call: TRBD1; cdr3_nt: TGTGCCAGCTCTTTACCGGCCGGGACAGGGGGCTACTATGGCTACACCTTC; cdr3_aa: CASSLPAGTGGYYGYTF
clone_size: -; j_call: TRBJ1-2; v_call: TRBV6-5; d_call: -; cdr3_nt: TGTGCCAGCAGTCCAGCCTGGACAGACTATGGCTACACCTTC; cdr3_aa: CASSPAWTDYGYTF
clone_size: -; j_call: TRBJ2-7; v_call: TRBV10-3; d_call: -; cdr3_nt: TGTGCCACACGGGGGGCTAGCGAGCAGTACTTC; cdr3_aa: CATRGASEQYF
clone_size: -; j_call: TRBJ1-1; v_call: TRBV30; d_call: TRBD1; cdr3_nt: TGTGCCTGGACGACAGGGGTGAACACTGAAGCTTTCTTT; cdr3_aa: CAWTTGVNTEAFF
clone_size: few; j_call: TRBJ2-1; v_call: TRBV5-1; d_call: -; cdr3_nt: TGCGCCAGCAGCTTATCGGCGGAGGCCGTCGGTGAGCAGTTCTTC; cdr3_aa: CASSLSAEAVGEQFF
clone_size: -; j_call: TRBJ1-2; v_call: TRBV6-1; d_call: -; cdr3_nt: TGTGCCAGCAGTGAAGGTGGGGGGACCTTC; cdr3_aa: CASSEGGGTF
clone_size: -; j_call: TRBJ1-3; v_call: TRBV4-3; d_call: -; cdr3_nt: TGCGCCAGCAGCCAAGAAGCGGGGAGCTCTGGAAACACCATATATTTT; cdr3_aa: CASSQEAGSSGNTIYF
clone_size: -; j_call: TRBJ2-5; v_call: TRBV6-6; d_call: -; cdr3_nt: TGTGCCAGCAGTTACGGACAGTTCCAAGAGACCCAGTACTTC; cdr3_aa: CASSYGQFQETQYF
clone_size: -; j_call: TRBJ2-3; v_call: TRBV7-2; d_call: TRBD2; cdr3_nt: TGTGCCAGCAGCTTCACTAGCGGGATCACAGATACGCAGTATTTT; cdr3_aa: CASSFTSGITDTQYF
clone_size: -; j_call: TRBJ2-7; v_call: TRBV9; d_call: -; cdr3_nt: TGTGCCAGCAGCGTAGCGGCTAGCAGGACCTACGAGCAGTACTTC; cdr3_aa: CASSVAASRTYEQYF
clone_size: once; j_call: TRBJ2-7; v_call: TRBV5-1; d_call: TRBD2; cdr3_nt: TGCGCCAGCAGCCTCGAAGCGGGGGCCCTTCAGTACTTC; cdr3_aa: CASSLEAGALQYF
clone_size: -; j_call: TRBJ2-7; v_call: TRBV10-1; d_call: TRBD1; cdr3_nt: TGCGCCAGCAGTGAGGGTGCAGGACAGGGGACCTACGAGCAGTACTTC; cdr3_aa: CASSEGAGQGTYEQYF
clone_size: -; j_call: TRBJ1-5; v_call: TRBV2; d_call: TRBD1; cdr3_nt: TGTGCCAGCAGCGGACAGGGGGTATGGCAGCCCCAGCATTTT; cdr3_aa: CASSGQGVWQPQHF
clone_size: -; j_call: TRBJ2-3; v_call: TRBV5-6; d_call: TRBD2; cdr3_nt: TGTGCCAGCAGCCTCCGCTGGACTAGCGGCACAGATACGCAGTATTTT; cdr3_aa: CASSLRWTSGTDTQYF
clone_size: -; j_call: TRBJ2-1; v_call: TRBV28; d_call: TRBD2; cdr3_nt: TGTGCCAGCAGTTTCGCGCCGCCTGGACTAGCGGGAGGAAGGGAGCAGTTCTTC; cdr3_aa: CASSFAPPGLAGGREQFF
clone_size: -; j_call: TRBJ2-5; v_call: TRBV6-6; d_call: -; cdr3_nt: TGTGCCAGCAGGGGAGGGGCAGGGGCCCAGTACTTC; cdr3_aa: CASRGGAGAQYF
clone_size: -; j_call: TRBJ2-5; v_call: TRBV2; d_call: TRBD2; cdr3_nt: TGTGCCAGCAGGCAGGGGACTAGCGGGAAAGAGACCCAGTACTTC; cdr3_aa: CASRQGTSGKETQYF
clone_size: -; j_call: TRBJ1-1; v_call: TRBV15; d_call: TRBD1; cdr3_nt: TGTGCCACCAGCAGTTGGACAGGGAGGAACACTGAAGCTTTCTTT; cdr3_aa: CATSSWTGRNTEAFF
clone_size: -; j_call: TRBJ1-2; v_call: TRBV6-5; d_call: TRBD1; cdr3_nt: TGTGCCAGCAGTTACCGTCAGGGGGCCGGGTATGGCTACACCTTC; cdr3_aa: CASSYRQGAGYGYTF
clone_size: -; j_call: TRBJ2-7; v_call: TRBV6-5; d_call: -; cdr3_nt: TGTGCCAGCACCTCCGGTGGGCGCGAGCAGTACTTC; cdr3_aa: CASTSGGREQYF
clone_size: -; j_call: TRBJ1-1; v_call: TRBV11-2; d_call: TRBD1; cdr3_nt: TGTGCCAGCAGTGTAAACGCAGGGGGAACTGAAGCTTTCTTT; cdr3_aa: CASSVNAGGTEAFF
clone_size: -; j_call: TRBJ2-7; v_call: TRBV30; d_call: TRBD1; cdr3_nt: TGTGCCTGGAGTGGCTCCGGGACAGGGGTACAGTACTTC; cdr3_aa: CAWSGSGTGVQYF
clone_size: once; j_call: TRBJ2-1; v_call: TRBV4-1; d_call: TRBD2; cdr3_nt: TGCGCCAGCAGCCAAGGAATATTTAGGACTAGCGGGAGTAATGAGCAGTTCTTC; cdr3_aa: CASSQGIFRTSGSNEQFF
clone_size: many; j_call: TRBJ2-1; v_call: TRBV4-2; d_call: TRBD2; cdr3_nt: TGTGCCAGCAGCCAAGGGGGACTAGCGGGTCACAATGAGCAGTTCTTC; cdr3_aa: CASSQGGLAGHNEQFF
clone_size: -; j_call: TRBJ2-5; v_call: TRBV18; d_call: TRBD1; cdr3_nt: TGTGCCAGCTCACCCCGGGACAGGGGGCGAGAGACCCAGTACTTC; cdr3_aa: CASSPRDRGRETQYF
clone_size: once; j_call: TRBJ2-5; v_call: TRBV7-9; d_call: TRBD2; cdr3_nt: TGTGCCAGCAGCTTAGTTGCGGGGGGGCTTGAGACCCAGTACTTC; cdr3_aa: CASSLVAGGLETQYF
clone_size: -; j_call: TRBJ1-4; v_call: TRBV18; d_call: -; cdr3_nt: TGTGCCAGCTCACCGGGACACCCTAATGAAAAACTGTTTTTT; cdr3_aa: CASSPGHPNEKLFF
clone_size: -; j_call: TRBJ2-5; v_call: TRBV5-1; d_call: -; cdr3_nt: TGCGCCAGCAGCACTAGTCCGATGATCCAAGAGACCCAGTACTTC; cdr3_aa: CASSTSPMIQETQYF
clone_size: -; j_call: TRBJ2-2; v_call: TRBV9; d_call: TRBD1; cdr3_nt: TGTGCCAGCAGCGTAGCAGGGACAGTGGTCACCGGGGAGCTGTTTTTT; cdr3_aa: CASSVAGTVVTGELFF